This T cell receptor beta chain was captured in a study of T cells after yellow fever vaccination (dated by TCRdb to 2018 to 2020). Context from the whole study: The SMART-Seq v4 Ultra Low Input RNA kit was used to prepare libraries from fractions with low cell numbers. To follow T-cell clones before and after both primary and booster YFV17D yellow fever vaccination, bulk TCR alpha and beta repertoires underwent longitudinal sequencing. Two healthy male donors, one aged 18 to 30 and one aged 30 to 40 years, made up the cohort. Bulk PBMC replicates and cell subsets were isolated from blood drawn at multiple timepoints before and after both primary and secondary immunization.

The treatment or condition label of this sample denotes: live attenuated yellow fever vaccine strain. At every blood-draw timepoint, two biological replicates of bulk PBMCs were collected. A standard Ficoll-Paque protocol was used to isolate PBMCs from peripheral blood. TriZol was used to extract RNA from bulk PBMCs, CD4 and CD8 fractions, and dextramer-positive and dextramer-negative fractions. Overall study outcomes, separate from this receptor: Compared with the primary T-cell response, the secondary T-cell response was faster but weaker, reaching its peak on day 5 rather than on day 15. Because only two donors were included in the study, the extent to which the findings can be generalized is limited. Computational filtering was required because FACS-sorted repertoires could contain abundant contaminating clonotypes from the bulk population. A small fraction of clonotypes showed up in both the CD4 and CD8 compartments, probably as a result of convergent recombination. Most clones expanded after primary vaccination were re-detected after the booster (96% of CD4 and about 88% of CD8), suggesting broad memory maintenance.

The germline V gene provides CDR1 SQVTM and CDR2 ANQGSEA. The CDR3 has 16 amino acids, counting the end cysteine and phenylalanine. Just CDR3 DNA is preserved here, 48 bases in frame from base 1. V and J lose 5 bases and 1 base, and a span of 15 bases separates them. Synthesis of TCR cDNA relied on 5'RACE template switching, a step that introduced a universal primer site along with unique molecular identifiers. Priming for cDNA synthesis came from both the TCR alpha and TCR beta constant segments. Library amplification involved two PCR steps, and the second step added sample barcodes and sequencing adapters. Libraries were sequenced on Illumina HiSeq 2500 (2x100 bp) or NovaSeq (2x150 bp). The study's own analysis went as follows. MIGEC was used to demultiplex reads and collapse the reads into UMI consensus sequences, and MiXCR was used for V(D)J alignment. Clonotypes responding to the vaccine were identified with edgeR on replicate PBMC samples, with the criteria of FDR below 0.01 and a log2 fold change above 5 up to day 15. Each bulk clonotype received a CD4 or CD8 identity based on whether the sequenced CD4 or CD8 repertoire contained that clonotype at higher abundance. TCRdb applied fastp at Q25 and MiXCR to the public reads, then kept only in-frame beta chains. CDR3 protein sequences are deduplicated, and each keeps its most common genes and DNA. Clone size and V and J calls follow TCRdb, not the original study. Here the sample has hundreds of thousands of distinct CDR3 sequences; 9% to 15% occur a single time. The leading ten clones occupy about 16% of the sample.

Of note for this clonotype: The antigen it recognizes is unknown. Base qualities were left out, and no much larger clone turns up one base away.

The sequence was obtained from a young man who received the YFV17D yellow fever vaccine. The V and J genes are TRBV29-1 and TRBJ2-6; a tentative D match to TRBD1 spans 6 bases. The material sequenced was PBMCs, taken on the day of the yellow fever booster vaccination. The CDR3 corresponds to CSVQGQQGSGANVLTF. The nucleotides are TGCAGCGTTCAGGGACAACAAGGGTCTGGGGCCAACGTCCTGACTTTC.